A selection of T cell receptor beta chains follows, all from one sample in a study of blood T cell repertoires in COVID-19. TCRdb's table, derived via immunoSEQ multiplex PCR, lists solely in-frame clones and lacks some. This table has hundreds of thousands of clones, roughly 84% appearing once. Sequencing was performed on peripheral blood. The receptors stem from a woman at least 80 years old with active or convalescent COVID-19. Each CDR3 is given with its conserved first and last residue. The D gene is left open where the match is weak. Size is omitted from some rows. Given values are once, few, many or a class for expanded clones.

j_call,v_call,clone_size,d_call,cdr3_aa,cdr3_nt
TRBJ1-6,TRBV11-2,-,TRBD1,CASSGEGGFSPLHF,TGTGCCAGCAGCGGAGAAGGGGGCTTTTCACCCCTCCACTTT
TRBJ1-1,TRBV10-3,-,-,CAINSGVTEAFF,TGTGCCATCAATTCGGGGGTCACTGAAGCTTTCTTT
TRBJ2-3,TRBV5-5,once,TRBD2,CASSLGLASTDTQYF,TGTGCCAGCAGCCTGGGACTAGCGAGCACAGATACGCAGTATTTT
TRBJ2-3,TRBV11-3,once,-,CASSHRASGTDTQYF,TGTGCCAGCAGCCACCGGGCTAGCGGCACAGATACGCAGTATTTT
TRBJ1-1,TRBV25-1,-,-,CASSGRGNTEAFF,TGTGCCAGCAGTGGACGGGGAAACACTGAAGCTTTCTTT
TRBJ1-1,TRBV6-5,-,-,CASRRVRGGNTEAFF,TGTGCCAGCAGAAGGGTGCGGGGTGGGAACACTGAAGCTTTCTTT
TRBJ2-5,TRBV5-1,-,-,CASSLAAGGRETQYF,TGCGCCAGCAGCTTAGCGGCCGGAGGACGGGAGACCCAGTACTTC
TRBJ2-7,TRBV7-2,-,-,CASRPEQGIYEQYF,TGTGCCAGCAGACCGGAACAGGGAATCTACGAGCAGTACTTC
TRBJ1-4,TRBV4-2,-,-,CASSQGSFGSTSEKLFF,TGTGCCAGCAGCCAAGGGTCCTTCGGGTCTACTTCCGAAAAACTGTTTTTT
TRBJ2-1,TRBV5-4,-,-,CASSLASAKAYNEQFF,TGTGCCAGCAGCTTGGCTAGTGCTAAGGCCTACAATGAGCAGTTCTTC
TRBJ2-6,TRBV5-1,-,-,CASSYGLLGANVLTF,TGCGCCAGCAGTTATGGACTACTGGGGGCCAACGTCCTGACTTTC
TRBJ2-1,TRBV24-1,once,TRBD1,CATSDLREKGTGGNEQFF,TGTGCCACCAGTGATTTGAGGGAAAAAGGGACAGGGGGGAATGAGCAGTTCTTC
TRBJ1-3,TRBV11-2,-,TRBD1,CASSPGGISGNTIYF,TGTGCCAGCAGCCCAGGGGGTATATCTGGAAACACCATATATTTT
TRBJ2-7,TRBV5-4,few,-,CASRRKGVHEQYF,TGTGCCAGCCGAAGAAAGGGGGTACACGAGCAGTACTTC
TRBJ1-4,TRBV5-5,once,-,CASSLKVFAGPNEKLFF,TGTGCCAGCAGCTTGAAGGTTTTTGCGGGTCCAAATGAAAAACTGTTTTTT
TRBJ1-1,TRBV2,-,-,CASSEGLGRVEAFF,TGTGCCAGCAGTGAAGGTCTCGGCCGTGTGGAGGCTTTCTTT
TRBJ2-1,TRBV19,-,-,CASSSGTTRVNEQFF,TGTGCCAGTAGTTCAGGGACAACCCGGGTTAATGAGCAGTTCTTC
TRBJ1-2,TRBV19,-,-,CASSMLSTTNYGYTF,TGTGCCAGTAGTATGTTATCGACTACTAACTATGGCTACACCTTC
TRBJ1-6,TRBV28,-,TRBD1,CATRLQGGYNSPLHF,TGTGCCACCCGCTTACAGGGGGGTTATAATTCACCCCTCCACTTT
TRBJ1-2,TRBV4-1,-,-,CASSQDETAIYGYTF,TGCGCCAGCAGCCAAGATGAGACAGCTATCTATGGCTACACCTTC
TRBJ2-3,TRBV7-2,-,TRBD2,CASSLAGGIDTQYF,TGTGCCAGCAGCTTAGCCGGGGGGATAGATACGCAGTATTTT
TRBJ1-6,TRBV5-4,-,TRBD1,CASSSTGVNSPLHF,TGTGCCAGCAGCTCCACAGGGGTTAATTCACCCCTCCACTTT
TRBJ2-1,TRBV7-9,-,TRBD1,CASSRTGGFNEQFF,TGTGCCAGCAGCCGGACAGGGGGGTTCAATGAGCAGTTCTTC
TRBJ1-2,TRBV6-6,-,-,CASSYRGGANYGYTF,TGTGCCAGCAGTTACCGAGGGGGAGCTAACTATGGCTACACCTTC
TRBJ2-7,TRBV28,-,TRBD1,CASSFRDRGIYEQYF,TGTGCCAGCAGTTTTCGAGACAGGGGGATTTACGAGCAGTACTTC
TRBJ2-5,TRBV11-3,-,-,CASSFTRAQETQYF,TGTGCCAGCAGCTTTACCCGCGCGCAAGAGACCCAGTACTTC
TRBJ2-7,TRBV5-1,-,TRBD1,CASGKGAEEQYF,TGCGCCAGCGGCAAGGGGGCGGAAGAGCAGTACTTC
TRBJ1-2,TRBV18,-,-,CASSPEGILPIGYTF,TGTGCCAGCTCACCGGAGGGAATATTACCGATTGGCTACACCTTC
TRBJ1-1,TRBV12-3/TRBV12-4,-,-,CASSLGLTEAFF,TGTGCCAGCAGTCTAGGGCTCACTGAAGCTTTCTTT
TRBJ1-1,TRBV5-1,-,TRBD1,CASSSSGGRLTEAFF,TGCGCCAGCAGCTCGTCAGGGGGAAGACTCACTGAAGCTTTCTTT
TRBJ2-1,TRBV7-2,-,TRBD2,CASSFILAGGINEQFF,TGTGCCAGCAGCTTTATTCTAGCGGGAGGAATCAATGAGCAGTTCTTC
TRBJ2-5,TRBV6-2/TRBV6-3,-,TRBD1,CASSLGTGPEGTQYF,TGTGCCAGCAGTCTCGGGACAGGCCCTGAAGGGACCCAGTACTTC
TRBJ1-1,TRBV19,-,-,CASSIEWRQEAFF,TGTGCCAGTAGTATAGAGTGGAGACAGGAAGCTTTCTTT
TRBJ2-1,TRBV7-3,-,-,CASSPRSYNEQFF,TGTGCCAGCAGCCCCCGCTCCTACAATGAGCAGTTCTTC
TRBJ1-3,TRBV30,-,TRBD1,CARDSRSGNTIYF,TGTGCCCGGGACAGTCGATCTGGAAACACCATATATTTT
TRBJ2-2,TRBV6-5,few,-,CASSWLSGSTGELFF,TGTGCCAGCAGTTGGCTCTCGGGGAGCACCGGGGAGCTGTTTTTT
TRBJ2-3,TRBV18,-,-,CASSPPTRSDTQYF,TGTGCCAGCTCACCACCAACCAGGTCAGATACGCAGTATTTT
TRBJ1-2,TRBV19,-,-,CASGLAGGTPRDGYTF,TGTGCCAGTGGGCTCGCGGGGGGGACGCCTAGGGATGGCTACACCTTC
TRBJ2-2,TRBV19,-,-,CASSRGGAPTGELFF,TGTGCCAGTAGTAGGGGGGGGGCCCCCACCGGGGAGCTGTTTTTT
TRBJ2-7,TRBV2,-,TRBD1,CASSVVQGTTYEQYF,TGTGCCAGCAGTGTGGTACAGGGGACCACCTACGAGCAGTACTTC
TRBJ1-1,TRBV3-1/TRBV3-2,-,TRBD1,CASSLYISRGPSEAFF,TGTGCCAGCAGCCTATACATATCCAGGGGGCCCTCTGAAGCTTTCTTT
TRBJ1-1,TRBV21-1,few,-,CASSPILQGVNTEAFF,TGTGCCAGCAGCCCGATACTCCAGGGGGTGAACACTGAAGCTTTCTTT
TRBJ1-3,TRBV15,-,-,CATSREANMKGNTIYF,TGTGCCACCAGCAGAGAGGCAAACATGAAAGGAAACACCATATATTTT
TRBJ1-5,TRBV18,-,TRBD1,CASSPGQGGQPQHF,TGTGCCAGCTCACCCGGACAGGGGGGTCAGCCCCAGCATTTT
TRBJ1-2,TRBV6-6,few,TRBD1,CASSYRTGDYGYTF,TGTGCCAGCAGTTACCGGACAGGGGACTATGGCTACACCTTC
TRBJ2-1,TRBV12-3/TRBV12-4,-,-,CASSFQGLNEQFF,TGTGCCAGCAGTTTTCAGGGTTTGAATGAGCAGTTCTTC
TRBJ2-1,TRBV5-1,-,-,CASSLVPGSGNEQFF,TGCGCCAGCAGCTTGGTTCCCGGGAGTGGCAATGAGCAGTTCTTC
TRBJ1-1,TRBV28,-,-,CATAQTENTEAFF,TGTGCCACCGCCCAAACAGAGAACACTGAAGCTTTCTTT
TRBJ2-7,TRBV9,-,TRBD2,CASSTTSAHYEQYF,TGTGCCAGCAGCACGACTAGCGCCCACTACGAGCAGTACTTC
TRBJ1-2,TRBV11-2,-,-,CASSFGQVTYGYTF,TGTGCCAGCAGCTTTGGGCAGGTCACCTATGGCTACACCTTC
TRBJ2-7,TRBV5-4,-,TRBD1,CASGRLGQASSYEQYF,TGTGCCAGCGGAAGACTGGGACAGGCATCTTCCTACGAGCAGTACTTC